This T cell receptor (beta chain) was sequenced for a study of Ad26.COV2.S vaccination and SARS-CoV-2 variants. CDR3 length: 13 amino acids. V lost 1 base and J lost 2, with 5 bases in between. General study points: Total T cell responses were possibly underestimated by TCR breadth and depth analyses. Reported findings describe substantial breadth in spike-specific CD8+ and CD4+ T cell responses following vaccination. Recipients of either vaccine or placebo displayed similar breadth of non-spike TCRs. Spike-specific TCR breadth ran higher among vaccine recipients than placebo recipients.

As concerns this clone: The antigen remains unidentified.

This table comes from immunoSEQ multiplex PCR, and its TCRdb copy is limited to in-frame clones, with some not included. The profile covers over 110,000 clones, with roughly 90% appearing a single time and more than 4.5% taken by the ten largest. The genes are TRBV12-3 or TRBV12-4 and TRBJ2-5, with unresolved D. Sequences were derived from peripheral blood, sampled after recovery from COVID-19. The receptor was derived from a human donor who had recovered from COVID-19. CDR3 loop: CASSLDGQETQYF. The CDR3 DNA sequence: TGTGCCAGCAGTTTAGACGGACAAGAGACCCAGTACTTC.